The rows below give T cell receptor beta chains drawn from one sample of a study of vaccination and CD4 T cells after COVID-19. These receptors have no identified antigens. TCRdb processed the PCR reads anew with MiXCR; each CDR3 protein has one entry. The sample has 20,000 or so distinct CDR3 sequences; around 60% are singletons. The sample taken for sequencing was CD4+ T cells from blood, cultured in vitro. These receptor sequences come from a human donor who had recovered from COVID-19. CDR3s leave out the opening cysteine and the closing phenylalanine or tryptophan.

cdr3_aa v_call
ASRWRSGDGINIQY TRBV6-2/TRBV6-3
ASSPDGNSYNEQF TRBV5-1
SAKGLTLNTEAF TRBV20-1
ASSLAVKNIQY TRBV7-3
ASSPRGRVDTEAF TRBV18
ASRRTGNNEKLF TRBV19
ASSFDRQGFTEAF TRBV5-8
ASSYSSGLHNSPLH TRBV6-5
ASRRFTSYNEQF TRBV7-9
ASSLRGNTEAF TRBV5-4
ASSDDVTDTQY TRBV2
ASSQELQSNQPQH TRBV4-2
ASSWGLQETQY TRBV5-1
SASRASAYNEQF TRBV20-1
SAYGQGLRGYT TRBV20-1
SARDTPDNEQF TRBV20-1
ASRLAGEYEQY TRBV12-3/TRBV12-4
SARTGNEKLF TRBV20-1
ASSLNGVWGGDTQY TRBV12-3/TRBV12-4
ASSTLSGSQEAQY TRBV19
ASSQDGEGAGELF TRBV6-2/TRBV6-3